Following are 32 T cell receptor beta chains from one sample sequenced in a study of blood T cell repertoires in COVID-19. TCRdb's table, derived via immunoSEQ multiplex PCR, lists solely in-frame clones and lacks some. The table includes about 220,000 clones, about 85% detected once. Sequencing used peripheral blood. The receptors come from a man aged 25-40 years with active or convalescent COVID-19.

The V gene is TRBV28, the J gene TRBJ1-1, with 7 bases matching TRBD1. V trimming: 1 base; J trimming: 4 bases; junction bases outside the gene matches: 3. Germline V lookup: CDR1 MDHEN, CDR2 SYDVKM. CDR3 size: 14 residues. This chain's CDR3 is CASSLYRGLTEAFF. The CDR3, as DNA: TGTGCCAGCAGTTTATACAGGGGACTCACTGAAGCTTTCTTT.

The chain links TRBV5-6 to TRBJ1-2, with D possibly TRBD1 on 5 matching bases. Per the germline V gene, CDR1 is SGHDT and CDR2 is YYEEEE. V was clipped by 4 bases and J by 4 bases, with 17 bases between them. This CDR3 has 15 amino acids. CDR3 DNA sequence: TGTGCCAGCAGCGGGCGGGACCGCGCCTCCTATGGCTACACCTTC. Amino acids: CASSGRDRASYGYTF.

The chain links TRBV5-5 to TRBJ2-1, with 8 bases matching TRBD1. Germline V gives CDR1 SGHKS, CDR2 YYEKEE (reference sequence). The junction had 13 bases not matched to a gene; V was cut back by 4 bases and J by 10 bases. The CDR3 contains 15 residues. CDR3 in amino acids: CASSGRTGPTMEQFF. The CDR3 DNA is TGTGCCAGCAGCGGGAGGACAGGGCCCACGATGGAGCAGTTCTTC.

The chain carries TRBV7-2 and TRBJ2-2; D possibly corresponds to TRBD2 (5 bases). The V gene's germline CDR1 is SGHTA and CDR2 FQGNSA. The CDR3 sequence is 16 residues long. The V end was cut by 1 base, the J end by 4 bases, with 13 bases between. CDR3 in amino acids: CASSLGWSRATGELFF. CDR3 in DNA: TGTGCCAGCAGCTTAGGATGGTCGAGGGCCACCGGGGAGCTGTTTTTT.

The CDR3 loop is CANPKKREGYTF. The CDR3 DNA reads TGTGCCAACCCGAAGAAGCGGGAAGGCTACACCTTC. The chain carries TRBV19 and TRBJ1-2; D gene uncertain. CDR1 is LNHDA and CDR2 is SQIVND in the germline V gene (reference sequence). The CDR3 has 12 amino acids. Trimming pared 10 bases from V and 8 bases from J, leaving 17 bases between.

The chain carries TRBV5-1 and TRBJ1-5; D is uncertain. V was pared by 1 base and J by 6 bases, with 5 bases between. Germline CDR1 is SGHRS and CDR2 is YFSETQ. The CDR3 covers 12 residues. Here the CDR3 reads CASSLTGQPQHF. The DNA of the CDR3 is TGCGCCAGCAGCTTGACTGGTCAGCCCCAGCATTTT.

The DNA for the CDR3 is TGCGCCAGCAGCCTCACCCTAGCGGGCTACAATGAGCAGTTCTTC. Amino acids: CASSLTLAGYNEQFF. The V and J genes are TRBV5-1 and TRBJ2-1, with TRBD2 matching over 8 bases. The germline V gene encodes CDR1 SGHRS and CDR2 YFSETQ. The CDR3 contains 15 residues. V lost 4 bases to trimming and J lost 3 bases; unmatched junction nucleotides: 6.

Here the CDR3 reads CASSLGQGNVMGIQYF. CDR3 in DNA: TGTGCCAGCAGCTTGGGACAGGGGAATGTTATGGGCATTCAGTACTTC. The chain couples TRBV7-8 to TRBJ2-4; 10 bases align to TRBD1. This CDR3 spans 16 amino acids. The germline V gene encodes CDR1 SGHVS and CDR2 FQNEAQ. Losses at the gene ends were 3 bases for V and 9 bases for J; bases not matched to a gene: 11.

This chain joins TRBV28 and TRBJ2-5; D is possibly TRBD2 (6 bases). V lost 2 bases and J lost 5, with 15 bases in between. The V gene's germline CDR1 is MDHEN and CDR2 SYDVKM. The CDR3 is 15 amino acids. CDR3 nucleotide sequence: TGTGCCAGCAGTTTAGGCGGTAAAGGAGGGGAGACCCAGTACTTC. Translated: CASSLGGKGGETQYF.

This chain links TRBV5-6 with TRBJ2-7; TRBD2 matches at 7 bases. The V gene's germline CDR1 is SGHDT and CDR2 YYEEEE. Trimming took 0 bases from V and 0 from J; bases not matched to a gene: 0. The CDR3 runs to 14 residues. CDR3 sequence: CASSLGGSSYEQYF. Written as DNA, the CDR3 is TGTGCCAGCAGCTTGGGCGGGAGCTCCTACGAGCAGTACTTC.

The chain is built from TRBV29-1 and TRBJ2-5; 8 nucleotides match TRBD1. The CDR3 is 12 residues long. The germline gives CDR1 SQVTM, CDR2 ANQGSEA. V trimming: 8 bases; J trimming: 5 bases; junction bases outside the gene matches: 7. As DNA, the CDR3 is TGCAGCTCCAGGGGGCGGTTGGAGACCCAGTACTTC. Translated, it gives CSSRGRLETQYF.

The chain employs TRBV9 and TRBJ2-5; 7 bases agree with TRBD1. CDR3 length: 17 amino acids. Trimming removed 0 bases from V and 5 bases from J; junction bases left unmatched: 13. Germline CDR1 is SGDLS and CDR2 is YYNGEE. The CDR3 sequence: CASSVGQGTEKGETQYF. CDR3 DNA sequence: TGTGCCAGCAGCGTAGGGCAAGGGACAGAGAAAGGGGAGACCCAGTACTTC.

The V gene is TRBV4-2, the J gene TRBJ1-4; D unresolved. The germline gives CDR1 LGHNA, CDR2 YNFKEQ. V lost 0 bases, J lost 10 bases, and 9 bases lay in between. The CDR3 loop spans 13 amino acids. The chain's CDR3 is CASSQDSYGKLFF. The CDR3 coding sequence is TGTGCCAGCAGCCAAGATTCCTATGGAAAACTGTTTTTT.

This chain links TRBV12-3 or TRBV12-4 with TRBJ1-4; D is perhaps TRBD1 (5 bases). The CDR3 sequence is 12 residues long. V lost 6 bases and J lost 12, with 14 bases in between. CDR3 sequence: CASSSAGGELFF. The CDR3 DNA is TGTGCCAGCAGCTCCGCCGGGGGGGAACTGTTTTTT.

The chain carries TRBV7-8 and TRBJ1-1; tentatively, D is TRBD1 (6 bases). V was cut by 7 bases and J by 1 base, with 10 bases left in between. Germline CDR1 and CDR2: SGHVS and FQNEAQ. The CDR3 consists of 13 residues. The CDR3 loop is CASIAQGNTEAFF. For the CDR3, the DNA is TGTGCCAGCATCGCACAGGGGAACACTGAAGCTTTCTTT.

The chain carries TRBV12-3 or TRBV12-4 and TRBJ2-5, with D perhaps TRBD2 (6 bases). The CDR3 is 11 residues long. Deletions cut 5 bases from V and 13 bases from J, with 14 bases between. DNA for the CDR3: TGTGCCAGCAGTCCCGGGACTCATTTGTACTTC. It codes for CASSPGTHLYF.

The chain joins TRBV19 to TRBJ1-1; maybe TRBD1 (6 bases). The CDR3 has 12 amino acids. Germline-derived CDR1 and CDR2 are LNHDA and SQIVND (reference sequence). Trimming cost V 5 bases and J 7 bases, with 11 bases left between them. The CDR3: CASSFGQIEAFF. The CDR3, as DNA: TGTGCCAGTAGTTTCGGACAGATTGAAGCTTTCTTT.

The chain is built from TRBV6-2 or TRBV6-3 and TRBJ2-5; 7 bases align to TRBD1. The trim removed 3 bases at V and 5 bases at J, leaving 18 bases unmatched. The germline gives CDR1 MNHEY, CDR2 SVGEGT. The CDR3 covers 18 residues. CDR3 DNA sequence: TGTGCCAGCAGTTATATAGGGGACAGAGATGTTTCGCGGGAGACCCAGTACTTC. It yields the protein CASSYIGDRDVSRETQYF.

This chain uses TRBV6-5 with TRBJ2-1, with TRBD2 identical over 8 bases. The CDR3 runs 14 residues. Per the germline V gene, CDR1 is MNHEY and CDR2 is SVGAGI. V shed 7 bases and J 5 bases; nucleotides not matched to a gene: 7. CDR3 bases: TGTGCCAGCACCAAAGGTAGCGGGGACAATGAGCAGTTCTTC. It codes for CASTKGSGDNEQFF.

The rearrangement links TRBV6-2 or TRBV6-3 to TRBJ2-7, with 8 bases aligning to TRBD1. CDR1 is MNHEY, CDR2 SVGEGT, per germline. Germline trimming cut 6 bases from V and 6 bases from J; bases unmatched to any gene: 4. The CDR3 spans 12 residues. The CDR3 spells CASSRTGSEQYF. As DNA, the CDR3 is TGTGCCAGCAGCAGGACAGGGTCCGAGCAGTACTTC.

In the case of this clone: Other DNA sequences from this sample encode an identical CDR3 as well. The CDR3: CASSIGGEQYF. In DNA, the CDR3 is TGTGCCAGTAGTATAGGAGGCGAGCAGTACTTC. The chain employs TRBV19 and TRBJ2-7; D is ambiguous. This CDR3 is built from 11 residues. CDR1 is LNHDA, CDR2 SQIVND, per germline (reference sequence). With 1 base removed from V and 6 bases from J, the gap between germline ends came to 4 bases.

This chain joins TRBV10-3 and TRBJ2-1; 7 bases fit TRBD1. J lost 5 bases, V lost 3 bases, and 10 bases had no gene match. The germline V gene encodes CDR1 ENHRY and CDR2 SYGVKD. The CDR3 runs 16 residues. The CDR3 is CAISDSGTVSNNEQFF. The CDR3 DNA follows: TGTGCCATCAGTGACTCCGGGACAGTCTCAAACAATGAGCAGTTCTTC.

V is TRBV5-1 and J is TRBJ1-2, with 7 bases that match TRBD1. Per germline, CDR1 SGHRS and CDR2 YFSETQ. V dropped 5 bases and J dropped 7; count of bases not matched to a gene: 11. The CDR3 has 14 residues. The DNA for the CDR3 is TGCGCCAGCAGTTCTCAGGGGGACAGTACTGGCTACACCTTC. This encodes CASSSQGDSTGYTF.

The rearrangement links TRBV28 to TRBJ2-1, with TRBD2 matching over 7 bases. CDR3 length: 16 residues. Trimming cost V 5 bases and J 4 bases; bases outside gene matches: 11. Germline CDR1 MDHEN, CDR2 SYDVKM. CDR3 sequence: CASSTSDYSNYNEQFF. In DNA form, the CDR3 reads TGTGCCAGCAGTACTAGCGACTACTCAAATTACAATGAGCAGTTCTTC.

The CDR3 protein is CASSSGGPKETQYF. CDR3 DNA sequence: TGTGCCAGCAGCTCGGGGGGTCCTAAAGAGACCCAGTACTTC. The chain links TRBV3-1 (or the pseudogene TRBV3-2) to TRBJ2-5, with 7 bases that match TRBD2. CDR1 and CDR2 from the germline V gene are LGHDT and YNNKEL (reference sequence). There are 14 residues in the CDR3. The V and J ends lost 5 bases and 3 bases, in that order; junction bases with no gene match: 6.

V usage is TRBV30 and J usage is TRBJ1-2, with D uncertain. In germline, CDR1 is GTSNPN, CDR2 SVGIG (reference sequence). There are 11 residues in the CDR3. V was trimmed by 0 bases and J by 12 bases, leaving 11 bases between them. CDR3 protein: CAWSVSRAHTF. The CDR3 DNA reads as TGTGCCTGGAGTGTTTCGAGGGCCCACACCTTC. Filled out from reference TRBV30 and TRBJ1-2, the complete variable domain reads SQTIHQWPATLVQPVGSPLSLECTVEGTSNPNLYWYRQAAGRGLQLLFYSVGIGQISSEVPQNLSASRPQDRQFILSSKKLLLSDSGFYLCAWSVSRAHTFGSGTRLTVV.

This clone was detected only a few times. This rearrangement joins TRBV7-8 to TRBJ1-2; perhaps TRBD1 as D (6 bases). Deletions cut 5 bases from V and 1 base from J, with 11 bases between. This CDR3 region has 14 residues. Germline CDR1 is SGHVS and CDR2 is FQNEAQ. The CDR3 is CASSQQGSNYGYTF. CDR3 bases: TGTGCCAGCAGCCAACAGGGCAGTAACTATGGCTACACCTTC.

The chain combines TRBV3-1 (or the pseudogene TRBV3-2) with TRBJ1-1; D is possibly TRBD1 (6 bases). Germline CDR1 reads LGHDT; CDR2 reads YNNKEL (reference sequence). This CDR3 is built from 14 residues. The germline V and J ends were trimmed by 8 bases and 0 bases, with 13 bases remaining between them. DNA of the CDR3: TGTGCCAGCGGTGCCGGGACAATGAACACTGAAGCTTTCTTT. Translating gives CASGAGTMNTEAFF.

This chain uses TRBV6-1 with TRBJ2-2; the match to TRBD1 covers 9 bases. Germline CDR1 is MNHNS and CDR2 is SASEGT. The CDR3 is 15 residues long. J gave up 6 bases and V 3 bases, and 5 bases lay outside the gene matches. CDR3 nucleotides: TGTGCCAGCAGTGAGGGACAGGGTATGGCCGGGGAGCTGTTTTTT. It codes for CASSEGQGMAGELFF.

The chain has TRBV6-5 and TRBJ1-1, with 7 nucleotides matching TRBD1. CDR1 MNHEY and CDR2 SVGAGI come from the germline V gene. V was pared by 6 bases and J by 1 base, with 2 bases of the junction left unmatched. This CDR3 contains 13 residues. CDR3 in DNA: TGTGCCAGCAGCAGGGGGGAGAACACTGAAGCTTTCTTT. Protein: CASSRGENTEAFF.

Only a few counts were recorded for this clone. The chain couples TRBV28 to TRBJ2-1, with D possibly TRBD2 on 6 matching bases. The CDR3 runs 16 residues. V was pared by 6 bases and J by 7 bases, with 22 bases between. Germline assignment: CDR1 MDHEN and CDR2 SYDVKM. The CDR3 region is CASSSAVEGPKNEQFF. The CDR3 DNA reads as TGTGCCAGCAGCTCTGCCGTGGAGGGCCCTAAGAATGAGCAGTTCTTC.

The V gene is TRBV3-1 (or the pseudogene TRBV3-2), the J gene TRBJ2-7, with a tentative D call TRBD1 (5 bases). The germline gives CDR1 LGHDT, CDR2 YNNKEL (reference sequence). The CDR3 has 14 amino acids. Trimming took off 2 bases at V and 7 bases at J, with 15 bases between the two ends. CDR3 region: CASSQRQRTGEQYF. CDR3 coding DNA: TGTGCCAGCAGCCAAAGACAGCGCACCGGGGAGCAGTACTTC.